This T cell receptor beta chain was identified in a study of T and B cells in COVID-19 patients. The CDR3 sequence is 15 residues long. V was pared by 1 base and J by 1 base, with 10 bases between. Germline CDR1 SEHNR, CDR2 FQNEAQ (reference sequence). Multiplex PCR with BIOMED2 TRB-A/B primer pools amplified TRB rearrangements. TCRdb called the multiplex PCR reads again in MiXCR, with one record for every CDR3 protein. The top ten clones hold 2.5% to 3.5% of a sample with 20,000 to 25,000 distinct CDR3 sequences, 25% to 35% of them seen once. Each TRB amplification used about 220-500 ng of genomic DNA from blood.

The source of this sequence is a human donor who had recovered from COVID-19. What was sequenced was blood. The V and J genes are TRBV7-9 and TRBJ1-1; no definite D call. CDR3 sequence (DNA): TGTGCCAGCAGCTTAGGGGAAAAGAAGAACACTGAAGCTTTCTTT. Its protein product is CASSLGEKKNTEAFF.